This T cell receptor (beta chain) was retrieved from a study of cytomegalovirus exposure and HLA in healthy donors. Findings and caveats of the study: The classifier reportedly diagnosed cytomegalovirus status with high specificity and sensitivity.

The CDR3 is made up of 14 amino acids. From germline, CDR1 is MNHEY and CDR2 SVGAGI. Trimming left V 5 bases short and J 3 bases short, with 11 bases between. In the PCR, 60 Vbeta and 13 Jbeta primers were used. Repertoires were generated with immunoSEQ multiplex PCR, while TCRdb's copy carries only in-frame clones and drops some. The sample has some 95,000 clones; around 80% are singletons. This clone was observed a single time. Its antigen is not identified. The sample comprised PBMCs. V usage is TRBV6-5 and J usage is TRBJ1-3, with TRBD1 as a possible D gene (5 bases). The source of this sequence is a man aged 25-45 years in good health and CMV-seronegative. The CDR3 DNA reads TGTGCCAGCAGTCCGCGACAGATTGGAAACACCATATATTTT. It is translated as CASSPRQIGNTIYF.